This is a list of T cell receptor beta chains from one sample in a study of response to subunit inactivated influenza vaccine. MiXCR, run by TCRdb on the RT-PCR reads, gives a single entry per CDR3 protein. The sample lists almost 600,000 distinct CDR3 sequences; around 13% were seen once. This specimen was PBMCs from blood, taken roughly 13 days after vaccination. The origin of the receptors is a man aged 50-60 years who received an inactivated influenza vaccine. Each CDR3 is given with its conserved first and last residue. D genes are given only for firm matches. For some rows the clone size is stated as once, few or many, or as a class when expanded; others skip it.

abundance,j_gene,v_gene,d_gene,CDR3nt,CDR3aa
-,TRBJ1-2,TRBV28,-,TGTGCCAGCAGTTTATCGGGCCCGTCCAACACCTTC,CASSLSGPSNTF
many,TRBJ1-1,TRBV4-1,TRBD1,TGCGCCAGCAGCCAAGATCGGACAGGAGCTTTCTTT,CASSQDRTGAFF
-,TRBJ1-5,TRBV10-3,-,TGTGCCATCAGTGACCCCGACGGAGCAAATCAGCCCCAGCATTTT,CAISDPDGANQPQHF
-,TRBJ2-3,TRBV7-9,-,TGTGCCAGCAGCCTTCCGAGGGGAATTGATACGCAGTATTTT,CASSLPRGIDTQYF
few,TRBJ2-6,TRBV9,-,TGTGCCAGCAGCGTAGGAGGGGGTGGGGCCAACGTCCTGACTTTC,CASSVGGGGANVLTF
-,TRBJ2-7,TRBV10-3,TRBD1,TGTGCCATCAGAGCCGGGACAGCCTCCTACGAGCAGTACTTC,CAIRAGTASYEQYF
-,TRBJ1-5,TRBV6-2/TRBV6-3,-,TGTGCCAGCAGTTACAGGGGAAACAATCAGCCCCAGCATTTT,CASSYRGNNQPQHF
-,TRBJ2-4,TRBV27,TRBD1,TGTGCCAGCAGTAAACAGGGGGAAAACATTCAGTACTTC,CASSKQGENIQYF
few,TRBJ2-7,TRBV20-1,TRBD2,TGCAGTGCTAGAGTTAGCGGGTCCCTCCCCTACGAGCAGTACTTC,CSARVSGSLPYEQYF
many,TRBJ2-7,TRBV5-1,TRBD1,TGCGCCAGCAGCGGAGGACAGGGTGCCTACGAGCAGTACTTC,CASSGGQGAYEQYF
few,TRBJ1-3,TRBV7-9,-,TGTGCCAGCCGCCAAGGGGAATCATCTGGAAACACCATATATTTT,CASRQGESSGNTIYF
many,TRBJ2-5,TRBV20-1,TRBD2,TGCAGTGCTAGAGACTCTAAAGCGGGGGTGGGAGAGACCCAGTACTTC,CSARDSKAGVGETQYF
few,TRBJ2-7,TRBV4-2,-,TGTGCCAGCAGCCAAGATACTGACAAGGGCGCCTACGAGCAGTACTTC,CASSQDTDKGAYEQYF
many,TRBJ2-5,TRBV20-1,-,TGCAGTGCTAGAGATGAAAGGAGTTCGCAAGAGACCCAGTACTTC,CSARDERSSQETQYF
once,TRBJ1-6,TRBV20-1,-,TGCAGTGCTAGAGAGGAGCCCGGGGAAGGTTTACCCCTCCACTTT,CSAREEPGEGLPLHF
few,TRBJ2-7,TRBV7-9,-,TGTGCCAGCAGCTCCCAAGGGGAGCGTCTATACGAGCAGTACTTC,CASSSQGERLYEQYF
-,TRBJ2-1,TRBV20-1,TRBD1,TGCAGTGCAGCGCCATCAGGGGGAATATACAATGAGCAGTTCTTC,CSAAPSGGIYNEQFF
-,TRBJ2-1,TRBV7-3,-,TGTGCCAGCAGCTTAACGGGCAGAGACAATGAGCAGTTCTTC,CASSLTGRDNEQFF
few,TRBJ1-2,TRBV12-3/TRBV12-4,-,TGTGCCAGCAGTTTGGGCGGAGAGCATGGCTACACCTTC,CASSLGGEHGYTF
many,TRBJ2-7,TRBV29-1,TRBD1,TGCAGCGTCAAGGGACAGGGTCTCTACGAGCAGTACTTC,CSVKGQGLYEQYF
many,TRBJ2-1,TRBV12-3/TRBV12-4,-,TGTGCCAGCAGGCCCGGGACCACCAGGAACAATGAGCAGTTCTTC,CASRPGTTRNNEQFF
-,TRBJ2-1,TRBV15,-,TGTGCCACCAGCAGCTCTGGGGCTAATGAGCAGTTCTTC,CATSSSGANEQFF
few,TRBJ2-4,TRBV5-1,TRBD2,TGCGCCAGCAGCTTCGGCGTAGCGGGGGGGCCAAACATTCAGTACTTC,CASSFGVAGGPNIQYF
-,TRBJ1-4,TRBV20-1,-,TGCAGTGCTAGAGATTTACGGCAGGGGAATGAAAAACTGTTTTTT,CSARDLRQGNEKLFF
-,TRBJ2-7,TRBV11-2,TRBD1,TGTGCCAGCAGCCGAGACAGGGTTGCCGACGAGCAGTACTTC,CASSRDRVADEQYF
few,TRBJ2-2,TRBV7-2,-,TGTGCCAGCAGCTTAGGGACCATTACCGGGGAGCTGTTTTTT,CASSLGTITGELFF
many,TRBJ2-2,TRBV4-3,-,TGCGCCAGCAGCCATGGACAGAACACCGGGGAGCTGTTTTTT,CASSHGQNTGELFF
-,TRBJ2-1,TRBV15,TRBD2,TGTGCCACCCGAACGGGTCTAGCGGGGGCTAACCCCTACAATGAGCAGTTCTTC,CATRTGLAGANPYNEQFF
-,TRBJ2-3,TRBV28,-,TGTGCCAGCAGTCTCGGGGCCTTACTCAGCACAGATACGCAGTATTTT,CASSLGALLSTDTQYF
few,TRBJ1-6,TRBV25-1,-,TGTGCCAGCAGCCCGGTGAGGAATTCACCCCTCCACTTT,CASSPVRNSPLHF
-,TRBJ1-2,TRBV20-1,-,TGCAGTGCTAGTGCAGGGTGGGATAGTGGCTACACCTTC,CSASAGWDSGYTF
-,TRBJ2-7,TRBV6-2/TRBV6-3,-,TGTGCCAGCAGACTGTTACTGGGGACCTACGAGCAGTACTTC,CASRLLLGTYEQYF
once,TRBJ2-1,TRBV9,TRBD2,TGTGCCAGCGGCGTCAGCGGGAGGACCTACAATGAGCAGTTCTTC,CASGVSGRTYNEQFF
few,TRBJ1-5,TRBV7-8,TRBD1,TGTGCCAGCAGCGCTACCGGGACAGGGGGCTCATGGAGCAATCAGCCCCAGCATTTT,CASSATGTGGSWSNQPQHF
once,TRBJ2-1,TRBV28,-,TGTGCCAGCAGTTTAGTCATCCCCCCTGAGCAGTTCTTC,CASSLVIPPEQFF
-,TRBJ2-7,TRBV6-1,TRBD2,TGTGCCAGCATCAGGGGACTAGCGGGGAACTACGAGCAGTACTTC,CASIRGLAGNYEQYF
few,TRBJ2-5,TRBV15,TRBD1,TGTGCCACCAGCAACGAGGGAGACAGGGGGGGGGAGACCCAGTACTTC,CATSNEGDRGGETQYF
-,TRBJ1-1,TRBV19,-,TGTGCCAGTAGACCCAGGGGGAACACTGAAGCTTTCTTT,CASRPRGNTEAFF